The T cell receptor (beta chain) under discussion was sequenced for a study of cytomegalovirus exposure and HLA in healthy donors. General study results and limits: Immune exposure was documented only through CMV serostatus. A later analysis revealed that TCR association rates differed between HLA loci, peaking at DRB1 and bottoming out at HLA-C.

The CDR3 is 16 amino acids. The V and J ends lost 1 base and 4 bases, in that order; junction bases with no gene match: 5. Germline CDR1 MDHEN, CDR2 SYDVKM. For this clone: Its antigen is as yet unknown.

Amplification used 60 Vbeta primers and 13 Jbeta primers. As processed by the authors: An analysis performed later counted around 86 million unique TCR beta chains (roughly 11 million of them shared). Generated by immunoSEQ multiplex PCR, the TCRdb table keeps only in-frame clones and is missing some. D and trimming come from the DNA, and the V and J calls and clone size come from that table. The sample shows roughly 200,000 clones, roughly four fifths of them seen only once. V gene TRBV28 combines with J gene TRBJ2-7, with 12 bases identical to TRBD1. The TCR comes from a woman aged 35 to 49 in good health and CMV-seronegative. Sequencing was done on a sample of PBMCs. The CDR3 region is CASSLSGTGGLYEQYF. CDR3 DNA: TGTGCCAGCAGTTTATCTGGGACAGGGGGCTTGTACGAGCAGTACTTC.